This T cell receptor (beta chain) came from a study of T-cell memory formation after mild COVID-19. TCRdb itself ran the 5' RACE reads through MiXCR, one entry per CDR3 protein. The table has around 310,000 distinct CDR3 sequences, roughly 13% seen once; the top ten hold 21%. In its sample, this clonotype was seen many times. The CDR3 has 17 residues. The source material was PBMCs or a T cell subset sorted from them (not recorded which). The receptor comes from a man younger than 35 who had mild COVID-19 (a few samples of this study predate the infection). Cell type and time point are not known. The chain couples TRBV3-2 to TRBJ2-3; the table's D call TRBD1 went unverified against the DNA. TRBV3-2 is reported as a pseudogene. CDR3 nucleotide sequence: TGTGCCAGCAGCCAACACCTCGGGACAGGGGGAGCCGATACGCAGTATTTT. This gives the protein CASSQHLGTGGADTQYF.